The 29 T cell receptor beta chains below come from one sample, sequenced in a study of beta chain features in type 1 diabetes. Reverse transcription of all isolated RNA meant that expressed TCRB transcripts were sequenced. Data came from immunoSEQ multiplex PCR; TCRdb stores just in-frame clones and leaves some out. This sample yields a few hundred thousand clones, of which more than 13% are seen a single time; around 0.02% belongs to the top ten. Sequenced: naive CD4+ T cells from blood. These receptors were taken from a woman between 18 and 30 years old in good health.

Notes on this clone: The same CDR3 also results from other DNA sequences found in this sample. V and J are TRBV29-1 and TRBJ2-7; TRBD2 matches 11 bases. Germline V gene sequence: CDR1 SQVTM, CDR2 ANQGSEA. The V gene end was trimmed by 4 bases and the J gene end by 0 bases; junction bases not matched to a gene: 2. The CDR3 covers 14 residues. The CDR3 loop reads CSVVGTSGSYEQYF. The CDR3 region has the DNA TGCAGCGTTGTGGGGACTAGCGGCTCCTACGAGCAGTACTTC.

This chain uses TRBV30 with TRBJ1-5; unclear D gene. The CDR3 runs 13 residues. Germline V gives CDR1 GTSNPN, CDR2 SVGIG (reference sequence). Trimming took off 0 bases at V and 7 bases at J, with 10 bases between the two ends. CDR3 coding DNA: TGTGCCTGGAGTGTGGACTCGTCCCAGCCCCAGCATTTT. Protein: CAWSVDSSQPQHF.

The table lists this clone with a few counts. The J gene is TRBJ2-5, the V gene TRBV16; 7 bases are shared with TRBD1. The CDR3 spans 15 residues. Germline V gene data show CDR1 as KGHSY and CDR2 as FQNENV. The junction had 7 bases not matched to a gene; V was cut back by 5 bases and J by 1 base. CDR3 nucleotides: TGTGCCAGCAGCTCCCAGACAGGGCTCCAAGAGACCCAGTACTTC. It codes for CASSSQTGLQETQYF. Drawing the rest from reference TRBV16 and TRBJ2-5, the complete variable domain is GEEVAQTPKHLVRGEGQKAKLYCAPIKGHSYVFWYQQVLKNEFKFLISFQNENVFDETGMPKERFSAKCLPNSPCSLEIQATKLEDSAVYFCASSSQTGLQETQYFGPGTRLLVL.

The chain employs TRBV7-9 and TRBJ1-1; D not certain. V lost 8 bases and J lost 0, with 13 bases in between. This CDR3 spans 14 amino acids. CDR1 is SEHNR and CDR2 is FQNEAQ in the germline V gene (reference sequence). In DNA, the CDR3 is TGTGCCAGCTTCTTGCACGAGTTGAACACTGAAGCTTTCTTT. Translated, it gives CASFLHELNTEAFF.

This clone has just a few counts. CDR3 in DNA: TGTGCCAGCACCCGGGTCGGGACCGGGGAGCTGTTTTTT. Amino acid sequence: CASTRVGTGELFF. The chain recombines TRBV9 with TRBJ2-2; the D is unclear. The ends were cut back, 6 bases at V and 5 bases at J, with 11 bases in the middle. The CDR3 runs to 13 residues. The V gene's germline CDR1 is SGDLS and CDR2 YYNGEE.

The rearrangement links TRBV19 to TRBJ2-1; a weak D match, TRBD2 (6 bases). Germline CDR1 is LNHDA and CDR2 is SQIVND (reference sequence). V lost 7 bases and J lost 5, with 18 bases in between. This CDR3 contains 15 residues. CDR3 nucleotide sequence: TGTGCCAGTACTATCCGGACTACTCCGAACAATGAGCAGTTCTTC. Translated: CASTIRTTPNNEQFF.

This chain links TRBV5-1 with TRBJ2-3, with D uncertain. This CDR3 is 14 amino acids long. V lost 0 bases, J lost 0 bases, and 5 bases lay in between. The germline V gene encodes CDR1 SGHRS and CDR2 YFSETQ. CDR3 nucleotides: TGCGCCAGCAGCTTGGCCCTTAGCACAGATACGCAGTATTTT. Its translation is CASSLALSTDTQYF.

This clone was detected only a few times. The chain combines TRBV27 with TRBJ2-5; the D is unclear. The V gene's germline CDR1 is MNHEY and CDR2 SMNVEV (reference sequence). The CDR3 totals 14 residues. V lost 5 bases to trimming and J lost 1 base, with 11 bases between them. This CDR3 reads CASSPLGSQETQYF. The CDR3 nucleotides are TGTGCCAGCAGTCCCCTGGGCTCCCAAGAGACCCAGTACTTC.

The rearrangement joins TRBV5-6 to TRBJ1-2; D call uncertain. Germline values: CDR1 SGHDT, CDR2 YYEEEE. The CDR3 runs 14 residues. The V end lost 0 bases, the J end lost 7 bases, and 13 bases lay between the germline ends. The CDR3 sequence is CASSLDSRVLGYTF. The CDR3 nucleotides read TGTGCCAGCAGCTTGGATTCGAGGGTTCTTGGCTACACCTTC.

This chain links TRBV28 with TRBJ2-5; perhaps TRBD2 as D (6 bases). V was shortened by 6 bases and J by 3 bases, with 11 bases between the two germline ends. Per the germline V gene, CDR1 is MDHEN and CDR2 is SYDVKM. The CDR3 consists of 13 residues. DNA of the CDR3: TGTGCCAGCAGCAGGGACTTCGAAGAGACCCAGTACTTC. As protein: CASSRDFEETQYF.

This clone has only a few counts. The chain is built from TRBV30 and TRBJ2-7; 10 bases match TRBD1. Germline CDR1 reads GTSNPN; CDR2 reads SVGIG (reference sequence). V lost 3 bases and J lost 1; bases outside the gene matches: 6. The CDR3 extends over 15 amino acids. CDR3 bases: TGTGCCTGGAGGGGACAGGGGACCTATTCCTACGAGCAGTACTTC. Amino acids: CAWRGQGTYSYEQYF.

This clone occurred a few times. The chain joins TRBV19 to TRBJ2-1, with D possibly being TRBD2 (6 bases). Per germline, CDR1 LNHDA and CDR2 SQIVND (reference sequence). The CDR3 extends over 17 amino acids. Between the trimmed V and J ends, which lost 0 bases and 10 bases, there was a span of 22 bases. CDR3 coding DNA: TGTGCCAGTAGTATAGATCCGGGACTCCTCGTCCTAAGCGAGCAGTTCTTC. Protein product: CASSIDPGLLVLSEQFF.

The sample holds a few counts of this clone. The DNA for the CDR3 is TGTGCCAGCAGCCGGACTAGCGGGAGCCCCCTTTACGAGCAGTACTTC. Its protein product is CASSRTSGSPLYEQYF. The chain links TRBV5-4 to TRBJ2-7; 13 bases fit TRBD2. This CDR3 spans 16 amino acids. Germline values: CDR1 SGHNT, CDR2 YYREEE (reference sequence). Trimming removed 4 bases from V and 4 bases from J; junction bases left unmatched: 8.

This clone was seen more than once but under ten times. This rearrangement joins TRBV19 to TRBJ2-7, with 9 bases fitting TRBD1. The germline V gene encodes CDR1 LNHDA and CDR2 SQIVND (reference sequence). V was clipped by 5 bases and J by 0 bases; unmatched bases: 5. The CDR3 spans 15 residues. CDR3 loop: CASSDLTGGSYEQYF. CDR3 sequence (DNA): TGTGCCAGTAGTGACCTGACAGGGGGCTCCTACGAGCAGTACTTC.

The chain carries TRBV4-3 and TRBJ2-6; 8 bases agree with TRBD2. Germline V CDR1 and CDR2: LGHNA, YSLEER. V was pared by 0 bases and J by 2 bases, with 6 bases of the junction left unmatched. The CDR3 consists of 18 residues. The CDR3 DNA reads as TGCGCCAGCAGCCAAGAGACGGGGGGGATTCCTGGGGCCAACGTCCTGACTTTC. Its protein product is CASSQETGGIPGANVLTF.

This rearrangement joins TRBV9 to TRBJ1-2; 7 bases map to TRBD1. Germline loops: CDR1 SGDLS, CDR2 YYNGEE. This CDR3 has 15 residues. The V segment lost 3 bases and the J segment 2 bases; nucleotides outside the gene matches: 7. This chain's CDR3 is CASSDQLTGNYGYTF. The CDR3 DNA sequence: TGTGCCAGCAGCGACCAGCTGACAGGGAACTATGGCTACACCTTC.

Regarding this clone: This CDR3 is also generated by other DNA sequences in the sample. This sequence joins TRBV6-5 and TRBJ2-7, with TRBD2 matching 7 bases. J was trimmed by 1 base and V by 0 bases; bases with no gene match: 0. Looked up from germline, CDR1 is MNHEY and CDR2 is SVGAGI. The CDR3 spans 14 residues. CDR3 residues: CASSYSGGSYEQYF. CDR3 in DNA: TGTGCCAGCAGTTACTCGGGGGGGTCCTACGAGCAGTACTTC.

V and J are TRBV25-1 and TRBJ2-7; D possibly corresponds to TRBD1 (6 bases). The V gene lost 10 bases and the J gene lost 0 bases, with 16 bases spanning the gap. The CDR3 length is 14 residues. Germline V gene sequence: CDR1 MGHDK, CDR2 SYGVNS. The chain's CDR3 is CATAVGDTSYEQYF. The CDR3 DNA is TGTGCCACCGCGGTGGGGGACACCTCCTACGAGCAGTACTTC.

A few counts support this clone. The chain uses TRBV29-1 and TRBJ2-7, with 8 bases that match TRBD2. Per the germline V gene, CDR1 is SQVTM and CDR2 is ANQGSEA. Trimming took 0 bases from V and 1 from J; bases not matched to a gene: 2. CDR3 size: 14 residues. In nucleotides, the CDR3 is TGCAGCGTTGAAGAACTAGCGGTTTCCTACGAGCAGTACTTC. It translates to CSVEELAVSYEQYF.

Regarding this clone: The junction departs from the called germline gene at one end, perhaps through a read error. The CDR3 spells CATSRDLQEERFF. The DNA of the CDR3 is TGTGCCACCAGCAGAGATCTTCAAGAGGAGCGGTTCTTC. This chain connects TRBV15 to TRBJ2-1; D not certain. Germline V gene lookup returns CDR1 LNHNV and CDR2 YYDKDF (reference sequence). The CDR3 loop spans 13 amino acids. Full variable domain (rest looked up from reference TRBV15 and TRBJ2-1): DAMVIQNPRYQVTQFGKPVTLSCSQTLNHNVMYWYQQKSSQAPKLLFHYYDKDFNNEADTPDNFQSRRPNTSFCFLDIRSPGLGDTAMYLCATSRDLQEERFFGPGTRLTVL.

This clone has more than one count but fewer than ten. The CDR3 nucleotides read TGTGCCAGCTCACCAGTGTTACTCTATGGCTACACCTTC. Translated, it gives CASSPVLLYGYTF. The chain recombines TRBV18 with TRBJ1-2, with D hard to call. Trimming pared 2 bases from V and 4 bases from J, leaving 8 bases between. This CDR3 comprises 13 residues. Per the germline V gene, CDR1 is KGHSH and CDR2 is LQKENI.

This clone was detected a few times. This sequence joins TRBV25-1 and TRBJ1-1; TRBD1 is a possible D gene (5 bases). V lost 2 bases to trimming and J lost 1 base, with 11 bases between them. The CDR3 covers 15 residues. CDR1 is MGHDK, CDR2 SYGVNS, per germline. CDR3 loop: CASSEDPGPNTEAFF. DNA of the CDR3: TGTGCCAGCAGTGAAGATCCAGGGCCGAACACTGAAGCTTTCTTT.

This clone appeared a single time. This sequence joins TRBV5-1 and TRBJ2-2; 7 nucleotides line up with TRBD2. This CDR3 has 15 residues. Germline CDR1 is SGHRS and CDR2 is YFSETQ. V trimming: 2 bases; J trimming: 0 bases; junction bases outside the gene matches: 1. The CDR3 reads CASSLGLANTGELFF. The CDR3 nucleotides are TGCGCCAGCAGCTTAGGACTAGCGAACACCGGGGAGCTGTTTTTT.

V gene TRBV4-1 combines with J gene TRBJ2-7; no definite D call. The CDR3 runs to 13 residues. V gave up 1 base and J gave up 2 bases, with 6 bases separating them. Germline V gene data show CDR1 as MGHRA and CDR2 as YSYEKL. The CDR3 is CASSQAVTYEQYF. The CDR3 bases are TGCGCCAGCAGCCAAGCCGTTACCTACGAGCAGTACTTC.

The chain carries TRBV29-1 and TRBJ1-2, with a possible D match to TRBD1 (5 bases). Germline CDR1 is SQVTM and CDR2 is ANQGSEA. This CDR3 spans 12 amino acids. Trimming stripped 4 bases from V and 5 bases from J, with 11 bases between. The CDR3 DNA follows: TGCAGCGTTGTTTCGGGGGATTATGGCTACACCTTC. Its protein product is CSVVSGDYGYTF.

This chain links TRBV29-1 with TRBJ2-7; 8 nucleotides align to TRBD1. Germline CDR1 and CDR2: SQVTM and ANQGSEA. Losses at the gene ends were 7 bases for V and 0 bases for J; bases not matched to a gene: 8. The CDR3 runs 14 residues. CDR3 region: CSAKQGVTSYEQYF. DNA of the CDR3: TGCAGCGCTAAACAGGGGGTAACCTCCTACGAGCAGTACTTC.

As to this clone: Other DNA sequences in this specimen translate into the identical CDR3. CDR3 in amino acids: CASSFGQGLSYEQYF. The CDR3 nucleotides read TGTGCCAGCAGCTTCGGACAGGGATTGAGCTACGAGCAGTACTTC. V is TRBV7-2 and J is TRBJ2-7; 8 nucleotides match TRBD1. This CDR3 has 15 residues. V gave up 3 bases and J gave up 3 bases; unmatched junction bases: 7. Per the germline V gene, CDR1 is SGHTA and CDR2 is FQGNSA. The complete variable domain, with remaining parts taken from reference TRBV7-2 and TRBJ2-7, reads GAGVSQSPSNKVTEKGKDVELRCDPISGHTALYWYRQSLGQGLEFLIYFQGNSAPDKSGLPSDRFSAERTGGSVSTLTIQRTQQEDSAVYLCASSFGQGLSYEQYFGPGTRLTVT.

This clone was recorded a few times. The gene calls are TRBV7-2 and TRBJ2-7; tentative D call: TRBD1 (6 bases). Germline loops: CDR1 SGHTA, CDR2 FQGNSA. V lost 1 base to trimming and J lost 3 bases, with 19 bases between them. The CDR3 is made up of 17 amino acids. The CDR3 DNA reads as TGTGCCAGCAGCTTAGTGAGACAGGCCGACTGGAGCTACGAGCAGTACTTC. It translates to CASSLVRQADWSYEQYF.

The CDR3 loop is CASSLLAGLRNYGYTF. DNA of the CDR3: TGTGCCAGCAGTTTATTGGCAGGCCTTCGGAACTATGGCTACACCTTC. The chain joins TRBV27 to TRBJ1-2; no clear D. V was cut by 1 base and J by 2 bases, with 14 bases left in between. Germline V gene sequence: CDR1 MNHEY, CDR2 SMNVEV (reference sequence). This CDR3 contains 16 residues.